The present T cell receptor beta chain was sequenced within a study of cytomegalovirus exposure and HLA in healthy donors. Comments on this clone: The target antigen is unknown.

This CDR3 has 14 amino acids. The V gene's germline CDR1 is SEHNR and CDR2 FQNEAQ (reference sequence). Trimming removed 6 bases at V and 6 bases at J, with 12 bases between. PCR was performed using 60 Vbeta and 13 Jbeta primers. The table came from immunoSEQ multiplex PCR; TCRdb's copy has only in-frame clones and leaves some out. The sample lists fewer than 150,000 clones, 70% to 80% seen once, with almost 5% in the top ten. Study-wide results and limits: Most TCR beta V segments were productive about 87% or about 30% of the time in an earlier analysis.

This receptor was taken from a man between 45 and 60 years old in good health and CMV-seropositive. Sequencing input: PBMCs. V and J are TRBV7-9 and TRBJ1-6; TRBD1 is a possible D gene (6 bases). CDR3 nucleotides: TGTGCCAGCAGTTCTACAGGGATTAATTCACCCCTCCACTTT. This translates into CASSSTGINSPLHF. Supplemented by reference TRBV7-9 and TRBJ1-6, the full variable domain reads DTGVSQNPRHKITKRGQNVTFRCDPISEHNRLYWYRQTLGQGPEFLTYFQNEAQLEKSRLLSDRFSAERPKGSFSTLEIQRTEQGDSAMYLCASSSTGINSPLHFGNGTRLTVT.